Listed below are T cell receptor beta chains from one sample, sequenced in a study of resident and recirculating memory T cells in vitiligo. Sequenced by immunoSEQ multiplex PCR; TCRdb stores in-frame clones only, minus some. The table has more than 65,000 clones, 91% seen once. The material sequenced was blood. These receptors originate from a male donor with vitiligo. Each CDR3 is given with its conserved first and last residue. D genes are given only for firm matches. Rows give clone size only sometimes, using once, few, many, or a class for an expanded clone.

TRBJ1-2 | TRBV2 | NA | TRBD1 | TGTGCCAGCAGTGCCGGGACAGCATCTGGCTACACCTTC | CASSAGTASGYTF
TRBJ2-2 | TRBV10-3 | NA | TRBD1 | TGTGCCATCAGTGGAGGGACAGGGGGTTCGGGGGAGCTGTTTTTT | CAISGGTGGSGELFF
TRBJ2-7 | TRBV10-3 | NA | NA | TGTGCCAACAGGGGTGGGGGGAGCTCCTACGAGCAGTACTTC | CANRGGGSSYEQYF
TRBJ2-7 | TRBV2 | NA | NA | TGTGCCAGCAGCCCGCAATCCAGCTCCTACGAGCAGTACTTC | CASSPQSSSYEQYF
TRBJ2-1 | TRBV4-1 | NA | NA | TGCGCCAGCAGCCAAGTAAATCGCAATGAGCAGTTCTTC | CASSQVNRNEQFF
TRBJ1-2 | TRBV7-6 | NA | NA | TGTGCCAGCAGCTTAGGCGGGGGAAAAGGCTACACCTTC | CASSLGGGKGYTF
TRBJ1-2 | TRBV27 | NA | NA | TGTGCCAGCAGTTTATCGGGGGGAGCTACTCATGGCTACACCTTC | CASSLSGGATHGYTF
TRBJ1-2 | TRBV4-3 | NA | NA | TGCGCCAGCAGCCAAGCCAGGGCGGGGGCCATGGGGTATGGCTACACCTTC | CASSQARAGAMGYGYTF
TRBJ1-4 | TRBV7-9 | NA | NA | TGTGCCAGCAGCCAATCTGAAAAACTGTTTTTT | CASSQSEKLFF
TRBJ1-5 | TRBV5-6 | NA | TRBD1 | TGTGCCAGCAGCTTGGGAGACAGGGACTGGGGCCAGCCCCAGCATTTT | CASSLGDRDWGQPQHF
TRBJ1-2 | TRBV19 | NA | NA | TGTGCCAGTAGTATCCCTGGCGGGGGGGACTATGGCTACACCTTC | CASSIPGGGDYGYTF
TRBJ1-6 | TRBV2 | NA | NA | TGTGCCAGCAGTGAAGGCGGGGGACCAAATTCACCCCTCCACTTT | CASSEGGGPNSPLHF
TRBJ1-5 | TRBV4-1 | NA | NA | TGCGCCAGCAGCCAAGTTGGCCCCACAGACCGGCCCCAGCATTTT | CASSQVGPTDRPQHF
TRBJ1-6 | TRBV10-2 | few | NA | TGCGCCAGCAGTGCCGGGACATCTAATTCACCCCTCCACTTT | CASSAGTSNSPLHF
TRBJ2-1 | TRBV5-1 | NA | NA | TGCGCCAGCAGGAAGGGGATAAGCGAGCAGTTCTTC | CASRKGISEQFF
TRBJ1-2 | TRBV27 | NA | NA | TGTGCCAGCAGTTCCCGGGGTTATGGCTACACCTTC | CASSSRGYGYTF
TRBJ1-2 | TRBV6-6 | once | NA | TGTGCCAGCAGCCAACAGGGTGACTATGGCTACACCTTC | CASSQQGDYGYTF
TRBJ2-7 | TRBV13 | NA | TRBD2 | TGTGCCAGCAGCCCCGCCCTCCCACTAGCGGGGGGGGATTACGAGCAGTACTTC | CASSPALPLAGGDYEQYF
TRBJ1-1 | TRBV18 | NA | TRBD1 | TGTGCCAGCTCACCCCCCCCGGGACAGGGTGAGGTCACTGAAGCTTTCTTT | CASSPPPGQGEVTEAFF
TRBJ1-1 | TRBV20-1 | NA | TRBD1 | TGCAGTGCCCACCGGACAGGGGAAGCTTTCTTT | CSAHRTGEAFF
TRBJ2-7 | TRBV11-2 | NA | NA | TGTGCCAGCAGCCCACCCCTTTTGACAGGTTCCTACGAGCAGTACTTC | CASSPPLLTGSYEQYF
TRBJ1-3 | TRBV9 | once | TRBD1 | TGTGCCAGCAGCGTAGAGGGGGCGGCTGGAAACACCATATATTTT | CASSVEGAAGNTIYF